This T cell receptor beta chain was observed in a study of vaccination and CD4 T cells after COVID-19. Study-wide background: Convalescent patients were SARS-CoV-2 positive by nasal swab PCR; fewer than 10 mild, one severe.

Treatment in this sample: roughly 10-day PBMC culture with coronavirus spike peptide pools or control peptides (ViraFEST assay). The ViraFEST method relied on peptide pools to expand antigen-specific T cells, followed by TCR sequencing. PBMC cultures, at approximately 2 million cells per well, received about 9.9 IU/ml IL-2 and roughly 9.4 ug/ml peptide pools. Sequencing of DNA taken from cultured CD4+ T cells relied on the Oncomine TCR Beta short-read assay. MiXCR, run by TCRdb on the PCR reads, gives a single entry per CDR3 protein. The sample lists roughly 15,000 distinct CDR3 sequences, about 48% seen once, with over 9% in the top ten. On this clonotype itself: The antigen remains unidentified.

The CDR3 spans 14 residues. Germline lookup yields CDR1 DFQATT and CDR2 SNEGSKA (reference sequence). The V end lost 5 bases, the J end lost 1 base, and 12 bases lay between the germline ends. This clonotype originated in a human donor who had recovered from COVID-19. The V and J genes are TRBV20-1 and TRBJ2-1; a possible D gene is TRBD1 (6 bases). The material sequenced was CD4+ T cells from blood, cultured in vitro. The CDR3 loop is CSASDRLSYNEQFF. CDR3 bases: TGCAGTGCTTCGGACAGACTATCCTACAATGAGCAGTTCTTC.